These T cell receptor beta chains were read from a single sample in a study of patients and donors after allogeneic stem cell transplantation. TCRdb passed the RT-PCR reads through MiXCR, listing each CDR3 protein once. The sample lists about 150,000 distinct CDR3 sequences; 30% to 45% were seen once. The specimen sequenced was blood, either unsorted or a sorted T cell fraction (not recorded which). Receptors originate from a human donor who was either an allogeneic HSCT recipient or a stem cell or donor lymphocyte infusion donor (not recorded which). It is not recorded whose cells these are; they may come from a transplant donor. Each CDR3 is given with its conserved first and last residue. Each record gives: D gene, V gene, clone size, J gene, CDR3 DNA, CDR3 protein. A D gene is named only where the DNA matches it firmly. Only some rows state a clone size, as once, few, many or a class for expanded clones.

.	TRBV4-1	.	TRBJ1-1	TGCGCCAGCAGCCAAGATGAAGGGACGCAGAACACTGAAGCTTTCTTT	CASSQDEGTQNTEAFF
.	TRBV5-1	many	TRBJ2-3	TGCGCCAGCAGCTTGGAAGCCCTAGTTTATGATACGCAGTATTTT	CASSLEALVYDTQYF
.	TRBV6-5	many	TRBJ2-3	TGTGCCAGCAGTTACCAGGGAAACGCAGATACGCAGTATTTT	CASSYQGNADTQYF
.	TRBV9	few	TRBJ1-6	TGTGCCAGCAGCGTAGGCCAGATCTATAATTCACCCCTCCACTTT	CASSVGQIYNSPLHF
TRBD1	TRBV28	.	TRBJ1-1	TGTGCCAGCAGTTATCCTCCCTGGGACAGCCCCCGCAACACTGAAGCTTTCTTT	CASSYPPWDSPRNTEAFF
.	TRBV2	few	TRBJ1-6	TGTGCCAGCAGACTGGACAGTAATTCACCCCTCCACTTT	CASRLDSNSPLHF
.	TRBV20-1	.	TRBJ2-3	TGCAGTGCTAGACCCAAGGGGGGGCAGGGAGGCACAGATACGCAGTATTTT	CSARPKGGQGGTDTQYF
TRBD2	TRBV25-1	.	TRBJ2-3	TGTGCCAGCAGTGAACGGGGGGGCCCTTCAGATACGCAGTATTTT	CASSERGGPSDTQYF
.	TRBV19	.	TRBJ1-5	TGTGCCAGTAGTGAGGGTCCCGGTCAGCCCCAGCATTTT	CASSEGPGQPQHF
.	TRBV20-1	.	TRBJ1-2	TGCAGTGCTGAGGGAGGGCATTTTAACTATGGCTACACCTTC	CSAEGGHFNYGYTF
.	TRBV12-3/TRBV12-4	many	TRBJ1-1	TGTGCCAGCAGTTTAAATGGGGCCACTGAAGCTTTCTTT	CASSLNGATEAFF
TRBD1	TRBV28	few	TRBJ2-4	TGTGCCAGCAGACAACCCGGACAGGGCAACATTCAGTACTTC	CASRQPGQGNIQYF
.	TRBV6-5	.	TRBJ1-2	TGTGCCAGCAGTTACTCAGGGAGGCAGGGAGAGGACCCTAACTATGGCTACACCTTC	CASSYSGRQGEDPNYGYTF
.	TRBV12-3/TRBV12-4	few	TRBJ1-2	TGTGCCAGCAGCCCGACACAGGGCATTAACTATGGCTACACCTTC	CASSPTQGINYGYTF
.	TRBV7-6	.	TRBJ1-1	TGTGCCAGCAGCGGAGACAGGTTCATGAACACTGAAGCTTTCTTT	CASSGDRFMNTEAFF
.	TRBV28	few	TRBJ2-7	TGTGCCAGCAGTTTTGGCGCGCTCTACGAGCAGTACTTC	CASSFGALYEQYF
TRBD1	TRBV27	.	TRBJ1-1	TGTGCCAGCAGAGCCAGGGGGCCAATGGACACTGAAGCTTTCTTT	CASRARGPMDTEAFF
.	TRBV27	.	TRBJ1-5	TGTGCCAGCAGTTTAGAAGGGGCTGGCCGAAATCAGCCCCAGCATTTT	CASSLEGAGRNQPQHF
TRBD1	TRBV5-1	few	TRBJ1-6	TGCGCCAGCAGCCTCCGGACAGGGGCAAATTCACCCCTCCACTTT	CASSLRTGANSPLHF
.	TRBV20-1	.	TRBJ1-2	TGCAGTGCTAGAGGGGAGGGAACGGATGGCTACACCTTC	CSARGEGTDGYTF
TRBD1	TRBV12-3/TRBV12-4	few	TRBJ1-5	TGTGCCAGCACCGGGACAGGACCTTCAGCCCAGCATTTT	CASTGTGPSAQHF
.	TRBV27	few	TRBJ1-5	TGTGCCAGCAGTTCCATAAAGCGTCCTGATCAGCCCCAGCATTTT	CASSSIKRPDQPQHF
.	TRBV12-3/TRBV12-4	.	TRBJ1-1	TGTGCCAGCAGTTCCGGGATTCCCCCCGGCCAAGCTTTCTTT	CASSSGIPPGQAFF
.	TRBV7-9	.	TRBJ1-1	TGTGCCAGCGGCACTAGTGAAGGGACTGAAGCTTTCTTT	CASGTSEGTEAFF
.	TRBV7-7	.	TRBJ2-7	TGTGCTAGCAGCCCCTTGGAGGCGGGATACGAGCAGTACTTC	CASSPLEAGYEQYF